This record concerns one TCR beta chain sequence. Repertoires were generated with immunoSEQ multiplex PCR, while TCRdb's copy carries only in-frame clones and drops some. The data contain about 270,000 clones, roughly 83% of them seen just once; the ten biggest clones take up more than 1.1%. This entry is derived from a study of blood T cell repertoires in COVID-19. Across the study: Acute and convalescent COVID-19 specimens originated in the United States, Italy and Spain.

CDR3 size: 13 residues. Germline CDR1 is SGDLS and CDR2 is YYNGEE. After removal of 0 bases from V and 8 bases from J, the junction contained 4 bases not matched to a gene. Sequenced input: peripheral blood. The chain carries TRBV9 and TRBJ1-2; 7 positions match TRBD1. This receptor was identified in a human donor with COVID-19, enrolled during active disease. The donor label of this sample is uncertain. The CDR3 DNA is TGTGCCAGCAGCGTAGAACAGGGGTCGGGCTACACCTTC. Residues: CASSVEQGSGYTF.